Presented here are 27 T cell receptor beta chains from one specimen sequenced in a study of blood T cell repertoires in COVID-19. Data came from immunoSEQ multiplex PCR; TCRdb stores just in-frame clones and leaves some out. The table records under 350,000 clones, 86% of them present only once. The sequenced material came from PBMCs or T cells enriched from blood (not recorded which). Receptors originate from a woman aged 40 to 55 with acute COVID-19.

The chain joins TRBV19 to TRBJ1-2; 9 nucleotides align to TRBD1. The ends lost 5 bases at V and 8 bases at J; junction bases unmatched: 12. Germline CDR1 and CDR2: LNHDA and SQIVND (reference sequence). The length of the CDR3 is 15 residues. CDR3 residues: CASSVPGQGNGGYTF. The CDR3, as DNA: TGTGCCAGTAGTGTTCCGGGACAGGGAAACGGCGGCTACACCTTC.

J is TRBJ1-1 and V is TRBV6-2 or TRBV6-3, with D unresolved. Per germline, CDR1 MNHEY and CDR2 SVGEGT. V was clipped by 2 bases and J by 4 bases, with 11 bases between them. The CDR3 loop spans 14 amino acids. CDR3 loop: CASSYGGGGTEAFF. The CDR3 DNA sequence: TGTGCCAGCAGTTACGGAGGAGGCGGCACTGAAGCTTTCTTT.

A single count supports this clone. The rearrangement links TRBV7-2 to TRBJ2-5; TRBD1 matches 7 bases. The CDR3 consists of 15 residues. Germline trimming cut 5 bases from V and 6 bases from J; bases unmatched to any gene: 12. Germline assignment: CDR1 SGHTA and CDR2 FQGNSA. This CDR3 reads CASSPTGARGKTQYF. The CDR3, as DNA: TGTGCCAGCAGCCCCACAGGGGCAAGGGGGAAGACCCAGTACTTC.

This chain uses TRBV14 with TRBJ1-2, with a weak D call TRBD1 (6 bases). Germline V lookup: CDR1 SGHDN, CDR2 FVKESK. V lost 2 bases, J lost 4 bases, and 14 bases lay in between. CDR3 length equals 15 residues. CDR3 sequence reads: CASSQLAGGFYGYTF. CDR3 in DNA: TGTGCCAGCAGCCAACTGGCGGGGGGCTTCTATGGCTACACCTTC.

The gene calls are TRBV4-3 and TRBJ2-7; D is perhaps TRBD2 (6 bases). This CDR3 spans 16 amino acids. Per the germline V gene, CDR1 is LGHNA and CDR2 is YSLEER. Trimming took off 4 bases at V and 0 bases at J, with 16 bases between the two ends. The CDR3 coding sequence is TGCGCCAGCAGCCCTTATGTAGGAGGGGACTCCTACGAGCAGTACTTC. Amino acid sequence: CASSPYVGGDSYEQYF.

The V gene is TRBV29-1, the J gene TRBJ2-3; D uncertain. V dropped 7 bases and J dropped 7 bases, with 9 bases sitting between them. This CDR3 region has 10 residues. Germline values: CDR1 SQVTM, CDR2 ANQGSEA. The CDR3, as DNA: TGCAGCGGACAAATATATACGCAGTATTTT. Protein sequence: CSGQIYTQYF.

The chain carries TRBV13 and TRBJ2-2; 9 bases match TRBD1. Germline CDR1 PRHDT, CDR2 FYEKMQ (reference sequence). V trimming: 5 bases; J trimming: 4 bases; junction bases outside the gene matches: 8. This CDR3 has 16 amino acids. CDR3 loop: CASSPRDRDPTGELFF. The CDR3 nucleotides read TGTGCCAGCAGCCCCCGGGACAGGGATCCCACCGGGGAGCTGTTTTTT.

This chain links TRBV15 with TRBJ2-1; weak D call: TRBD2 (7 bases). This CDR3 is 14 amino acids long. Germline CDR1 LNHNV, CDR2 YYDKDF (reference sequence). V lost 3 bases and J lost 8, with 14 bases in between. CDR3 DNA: TGTGCCACCAGCAGGATCTTGGGGGGGCATGAGCAGTTCTTC. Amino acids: CATSRILGGHEQFF.

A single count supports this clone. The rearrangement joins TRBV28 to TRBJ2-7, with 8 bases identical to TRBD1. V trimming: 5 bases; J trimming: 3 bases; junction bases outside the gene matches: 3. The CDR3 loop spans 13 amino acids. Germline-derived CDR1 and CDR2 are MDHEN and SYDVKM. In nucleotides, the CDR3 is TGTGCCAGCAGTCCAGACAGGGGCTACGAGCAGTACTTC. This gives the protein CASSPDRGYEQYF.

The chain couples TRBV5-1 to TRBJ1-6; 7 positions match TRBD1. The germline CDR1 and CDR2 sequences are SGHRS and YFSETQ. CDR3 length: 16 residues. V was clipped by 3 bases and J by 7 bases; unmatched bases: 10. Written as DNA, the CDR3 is TGCGCCAGCAGCTACGGGCAGGCCAGGGGGAATTCACCCCTCCACTTT. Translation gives CASSYGQARGNSPLHF. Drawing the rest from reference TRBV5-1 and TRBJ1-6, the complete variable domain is KAGVTQTPRYLIKTRGQQVTLSCSPISGHRSVSWYQQTPGQGLQFLFEYFSETQRNKGNFPGRFSGRQFSNSRSEMNVSTLELGDSALYLCASSYGQARGNSPLHFGNGTRLTVT.

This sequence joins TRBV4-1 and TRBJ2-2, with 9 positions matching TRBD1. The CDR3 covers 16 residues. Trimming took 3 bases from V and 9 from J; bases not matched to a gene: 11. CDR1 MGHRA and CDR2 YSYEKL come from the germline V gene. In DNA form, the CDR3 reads TGCGCCAGCAGCCAGCCGGGACAGGGAGTCGGGCGGGAGCTGTTTTTT. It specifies CASSQPGQGVGRELFF.

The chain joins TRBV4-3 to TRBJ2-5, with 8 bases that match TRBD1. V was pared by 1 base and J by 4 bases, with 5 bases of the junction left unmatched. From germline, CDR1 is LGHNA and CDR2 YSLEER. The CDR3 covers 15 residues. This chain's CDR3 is CASSQGTGHLETQYF. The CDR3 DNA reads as TGCGCCAGCAGCCAAGGGACAGGGCACCTAGAGACCCAGTACTTC.

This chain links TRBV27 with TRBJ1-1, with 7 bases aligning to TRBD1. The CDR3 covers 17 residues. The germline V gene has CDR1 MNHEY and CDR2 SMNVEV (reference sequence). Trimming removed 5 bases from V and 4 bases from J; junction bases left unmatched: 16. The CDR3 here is CASSKVPQGLSITEAFF. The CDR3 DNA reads TGTGCCAGCAGTAAGGTCCCACAGGGGCTCAGTATCACTGAAGCTTTCTTT.

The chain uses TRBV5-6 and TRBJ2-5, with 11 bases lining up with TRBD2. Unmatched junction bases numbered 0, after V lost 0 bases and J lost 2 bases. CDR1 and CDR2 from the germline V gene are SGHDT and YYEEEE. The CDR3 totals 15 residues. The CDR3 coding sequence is TGTGCCAGCAGCTTGGGACTAGCGGGGCAAGAGACCCAGTACTTC. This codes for CASSLGLAGQETQYF.

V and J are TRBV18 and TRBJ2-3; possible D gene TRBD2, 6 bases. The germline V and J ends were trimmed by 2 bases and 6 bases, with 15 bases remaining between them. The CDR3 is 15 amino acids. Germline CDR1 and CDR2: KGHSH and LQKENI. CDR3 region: CASSPGSVGRDTQYF. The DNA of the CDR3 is TGTGCCAGCTCACCAGGGTCCGTGGGGAGGGATACGCAGTATTTT.

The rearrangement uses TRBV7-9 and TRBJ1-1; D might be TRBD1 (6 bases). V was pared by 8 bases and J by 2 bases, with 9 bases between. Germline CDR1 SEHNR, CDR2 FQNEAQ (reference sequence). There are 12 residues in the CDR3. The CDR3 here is CASSQGNTEAFF. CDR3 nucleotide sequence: TGTGCCAGCTCACAGGGAAACACTGAAGCTTTCTTT.

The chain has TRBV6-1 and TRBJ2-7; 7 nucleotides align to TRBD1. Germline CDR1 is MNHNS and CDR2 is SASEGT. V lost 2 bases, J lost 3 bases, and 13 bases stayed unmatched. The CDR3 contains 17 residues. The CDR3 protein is CASSEYTRQGWHYEQYF. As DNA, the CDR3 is TGTGCCAGCAGTGAATACACCAGACAGGGATGGCACTACGAGCAGTACTTC.

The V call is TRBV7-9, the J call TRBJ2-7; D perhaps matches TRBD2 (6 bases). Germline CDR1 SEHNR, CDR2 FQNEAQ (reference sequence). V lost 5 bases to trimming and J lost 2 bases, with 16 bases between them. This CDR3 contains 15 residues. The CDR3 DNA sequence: TGTGCCAGCAGCCCCCCGACGGGGAGGACCTACGAGCAGTACTTC. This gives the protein CASSPPTGRTYEQYF.

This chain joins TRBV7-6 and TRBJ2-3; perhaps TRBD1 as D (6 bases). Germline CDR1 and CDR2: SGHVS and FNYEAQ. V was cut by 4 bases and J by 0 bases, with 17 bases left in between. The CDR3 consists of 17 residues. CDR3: CASSWPRDTDSTDTQYF. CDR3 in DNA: TGTGCCAGCAGCTGGCCCCGGGACACCGATAGCACAGATACGCAGTATTTT.

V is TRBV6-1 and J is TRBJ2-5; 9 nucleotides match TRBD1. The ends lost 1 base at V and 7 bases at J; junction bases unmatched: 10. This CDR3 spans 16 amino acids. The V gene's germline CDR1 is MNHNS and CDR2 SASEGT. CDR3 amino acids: CASSEENRGLEGTQYF. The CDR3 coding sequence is TGTGCCAGCAGTGAAGAAAACAGGGGGCTTGAGGGGACCCAGTACTTC.

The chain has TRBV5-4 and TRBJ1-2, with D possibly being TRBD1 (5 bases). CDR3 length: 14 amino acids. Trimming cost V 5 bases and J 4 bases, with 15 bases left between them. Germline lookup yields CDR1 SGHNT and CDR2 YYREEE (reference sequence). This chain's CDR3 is CASSFHGGFYGYTF. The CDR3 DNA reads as TGTGCCAGCAGTTTCCACGGGGGATTCTATGGCTACACCTTC.

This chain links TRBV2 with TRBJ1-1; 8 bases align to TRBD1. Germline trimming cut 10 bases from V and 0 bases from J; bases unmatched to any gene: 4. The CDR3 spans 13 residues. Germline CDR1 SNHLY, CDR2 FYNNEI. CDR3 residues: CATPTGVNTEAFF. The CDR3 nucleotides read TGTGCCACCCCGACAGGGGTGAACACTGAAGCTTTCTTT.

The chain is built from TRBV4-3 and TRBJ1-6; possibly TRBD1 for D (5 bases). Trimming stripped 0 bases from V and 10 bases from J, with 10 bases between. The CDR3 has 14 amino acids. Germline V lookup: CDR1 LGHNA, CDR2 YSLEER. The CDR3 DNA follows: TGCGCCAGCAGCCAAGACAGGGTCGGCTCACCCCTCCACTTT. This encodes CASSQDRVGSPLHF.

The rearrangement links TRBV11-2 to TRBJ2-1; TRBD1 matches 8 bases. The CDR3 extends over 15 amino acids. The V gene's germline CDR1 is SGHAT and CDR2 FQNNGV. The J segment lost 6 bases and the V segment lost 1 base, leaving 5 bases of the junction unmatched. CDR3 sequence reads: CASSLGTGMVNEQFF. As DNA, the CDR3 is TGTGCCAGCAGCTTAGGGACAGGGATGGTCAATGAGCAGTTCTTC. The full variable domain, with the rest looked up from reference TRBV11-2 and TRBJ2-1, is EAGVAQSPRYKIIEKRQSVAFWCNPISGHATLYWYQQILGQGPKLLIQFQNNGVVDDSQLPKDRFSAERLKGVDSTLKIQPAKLEDSAVYLCASSLGTGMVNEQFFGPGTRLTVL.

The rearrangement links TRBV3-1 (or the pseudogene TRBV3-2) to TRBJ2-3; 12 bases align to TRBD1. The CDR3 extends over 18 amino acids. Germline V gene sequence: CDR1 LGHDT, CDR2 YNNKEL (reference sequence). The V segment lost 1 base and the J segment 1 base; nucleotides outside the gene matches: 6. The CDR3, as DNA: TGTGCCAGCAGCCAAGTTGGGGGACAGGGGGCGTGCACAGATACGCAGTATTTT. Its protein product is CASSQVGGQGACTDTQYF.

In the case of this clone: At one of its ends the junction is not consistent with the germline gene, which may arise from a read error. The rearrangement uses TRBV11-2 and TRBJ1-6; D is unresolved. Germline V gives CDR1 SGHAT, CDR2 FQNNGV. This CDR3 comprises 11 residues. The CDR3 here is CASSLEGRPIF. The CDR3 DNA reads TGTGCCAGCAGCTTAGAAGGGAGGCCAATCTTT. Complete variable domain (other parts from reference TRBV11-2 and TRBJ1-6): EAGVAQSPRYKIIEKRQSVAFWCNPISGHATLYWYQQILGQGPKLLIQFQNNGVVDDSQLPKDRFSAERLKGVDSTLKIQPAKLEDSAVYLCASSLEGRPIFGNGTRLTVT.

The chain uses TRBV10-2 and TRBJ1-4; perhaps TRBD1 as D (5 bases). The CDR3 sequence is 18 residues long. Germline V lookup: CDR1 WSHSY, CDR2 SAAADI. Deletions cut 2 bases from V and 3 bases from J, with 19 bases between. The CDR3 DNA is TGCGCCAGCAGTGAGGGGGCAGTTTCGGGGAGGCCTAATGAAAAACTGTTTTTT. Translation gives CASSEGAVSGRPNEKLFF.